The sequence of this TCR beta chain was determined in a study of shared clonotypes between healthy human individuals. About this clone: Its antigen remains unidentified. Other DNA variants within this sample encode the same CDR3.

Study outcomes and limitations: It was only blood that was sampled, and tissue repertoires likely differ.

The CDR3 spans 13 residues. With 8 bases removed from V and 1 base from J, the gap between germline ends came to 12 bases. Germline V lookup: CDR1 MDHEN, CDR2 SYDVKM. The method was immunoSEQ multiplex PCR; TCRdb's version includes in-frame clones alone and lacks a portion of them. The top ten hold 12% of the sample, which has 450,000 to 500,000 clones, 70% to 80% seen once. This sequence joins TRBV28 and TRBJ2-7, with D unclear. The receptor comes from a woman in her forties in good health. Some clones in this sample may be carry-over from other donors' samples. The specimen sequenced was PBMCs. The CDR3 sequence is CASSPGSSYEQYF. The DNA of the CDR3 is TGTGCCAGCTCTCCGGGCAGTTCCTACGAGCAGTACTTC.